This T cell receptor beta chain was captured by sequencing in a study of T cell repertoires in cytomegalovirus infection. Whole-study context: Indications of both CMV infection and matching HLA type were provided by public TCR beta signatures.

As for this clonotype: Its antigen is unknown.

MiXCR, run by TCRdb on the reads, gives a single entry per CDR3 protein. This sample carries 150,000 to 200,000 distinct CDR3 sequences, under 30% of them seen once, and the ten largest clones take under 35%. The V gene end was trimmed by 1 base and the J gene end by 14 bases; junction bases not matched to a gene: 3. Germline V gene lookup returns CDR1 SGHVS and CDR2 FNYEAQ. This CDR3 comprises 12 residues. Study results and limitations: Public TCR beta family frequency separated CMV-and-HLA carriers, including in an independent cohort. Within the response measured ex vivo, HLA-C-restricted CMV-specific TCR beta clonotypes were dominant.

This rearrangement joins TRBV7-6 to TRBJ2-1, with 9 bases lining up with TRBD2. The clonotype originates from a human donor in good health (CMV status not recorded). Some clones in this sample may be carry-over from other donors' samples. Material for sequencing was PBMCs. The chain's CDR3 is CASSLVRGGEFF. In DNA form, the CDR3 reads TGTGCCAGCAGCTTAGTGCGGGGGGGCGAGTTCTTC.